These 2 T cell receptor beta chains were all obtained from the same sample, sequenced in a study of technical replicates of blood from a few donors. Profiled with immunoSEQ multiplex PCR; TCRdb holds only in-frame clones, not every one. Among about 75,000 clones, approximately 97% were seen once, and the ten largest hold 0.18%. The specimen sequenced was T cells isolated from PBMCs. The source is a human donor in good health.

This chain connects TRBV7-2 to TRBJ1-2; no definite D call. The CDR3 is made up of 13 amino acids. CDR1 and CDR2 (germline): SGHTA, FQGNSA. Trimming took off 4 bases at V and 8 bases at J, with 14 bases between the two ends. This chain's CDR3 is CASSWTDVRGYTF. In DNA, the CDR3 is TGTGCCAGCAGCTGGACTGACGTTCGGGGCTACACCTTC.

V and J are TRBV30 and TRBJ1-5, with D uncertain. The V gene's germline CDR1 is GTSNPN and CDR2 SVGIG (reference sequence). V lost 1 base and J 1 base, leaving 5 bases between the germline ends. There are 13 residues in the CDR3. CDR3 nucleotide sequence: TGTGCCTGGAGTGAGAGGAGCAATCAGCCCCAGCATTTT. Translation: CAWSERSNQPQHF.